One sample yielded the 22 T cell receptor beta chains listed below, sequenced in a study of T cells after posttransplantation cyclophosphamide. A marrow graft followed busulfan-fludarabine conditioning, with cyclophosphamide on days +3 and +4. The method was immunoSEQ multiplex PCR; TCRdb's version includes in-frame clones alone and lacks a portion of them. The profile shows about 43,000 clones, about nine tenths of them singletons. The sample consisted of PBMCs, taken 62 days after allogeneic stem cell transplant with posttransplant cyclophosphamide. All receptors come from a male patient aged 60-69 years who received an allogeneic stem cell transplant from a related donor and was CMV-positive. Some T cells may be graft donor cells.

This clone appeared a single time. The V call is TRBV18, the J call TRBJ1-5; D might be TRBD1 (5 bases). V lost 0 bases and J lost 4, with 7 bases in between. The V gene's germline CDR1 is KGHSH and CDR2 LQKENI. This CDR3 is 14 amino acids long. The CDR3, as DNA: TGTGCCAGCTCACCACCGGGGGGTAATCAGCCCCAGCATTTT. Protein product: CASSPPGGNQPQHF.

This chain uses TRBV2 with TRBJ2-6, with 7 nucleotides matching TRBD1. Germline V gives CDR1 SNHLY, CDR2 FYNNEI. V shed 6 bases, J shed 2 bases, and the junction held 1 base outside the gene matches. The CDR3 runs to 14 residues. CDR3 sequence reads: CASRDRAGANVLTF. The CDR3 coding sequence is TGTGCCAGCAGAGACAGGGCTGGGGCCAACGTCCTGACTTTC.

The chain combines TRBV25-1 with TRBJ2-5, with D possibly being TRBD1 (5 bases). The CDR3 sequence is 14 residues long. Per the germline V gene, CDR1 is MGHDK and CDR2 is SYGVNS. Trimming cost V 2 bases and J 4 bases, with 11 bases left between them. The CDR3 sequence is CASSETRVGETQYF. The CDR3 DNA reads TGTGCCAGCAGTGAAACCAGGGTGGGAGAGACCCAGTACTTC.

A single count supports this clone. V gene TRBV15 combines with J gene TRBJ2-7; a weak D match, TRBD1 (6 bases). V was trimmed by 1 base and J by 6 bases, leaving 13 bases between them. This CDR3 has 14 residues. Germline V CDR1 and CDR2: LNHNV, YYDKDF (reference sequence). CDR3 DNA sequence: TGTGCCACCAGCAGAGGGGGGCAGTTAAGCGAGCAGTACGTC. Encoded protein: CATSRGGQLSEQYV.

The gene calls are TRBV29-1 and TRBJ2-3, with TRBD2 identical over 9 bases. V lost 7 bases and J lost 5; bases outside the gene matches: 10. Germline CDR1 and CDR2: SQVTM and ANQGSEA. This CDR3 region has 14 residues. The CDR3 DNA reads as TGCAGCGCCGGGGGGACTAGCCTTCTAGATACGCAGTATTTT. Translation: CSAGGTSLLDTQYF.

This clone appeared a single time. The V and J genes are TRBV10-2 and TRBJ2-5, with 10 nucleotides matching TRBD2. Germline CDR1 and CDR2: WSHSY and SAAADI. CDR3 length: 15 amino acids. J was trimmed by 5 bases and V by 2 bases; bases with no gene match: 5. CDR3 region: CASSETSGGAETQYF. CDR3 nucleotides: TGCGCCAGCAGTGAGACCAGCGGGGGGGCGGAGACCCAGTACTTC.

The sample holds one count of this clone. This chain connects TRBV27 to TRBJ2-7, with D possibly being TRBD1 (5 bases). V gave up 0 bases and J gave up 0 bases, with 9 bases separating them. Germline V lookup: CDR1 MNHEY, CDR2 SMNVEV (reference sequence). This CDR3 has 15 amino acids. The CDR3 DNA sequence: TGTGCCAGCAGTTTATCTGGGGCAAGCTCCTACGAGCAGTACTTC. This gives the protein CASSLSGASSYEQYF.

V and J are TRBV5-1 and TRBJ2-3, with D possibly TRBD2 on 6 matching bases. CDR1 and CDR2 from the germline V gene are SGHRS and YFSETQ. The CDR3 length is 13 residues. V dropped 4 bases and J dropped 5 bases, with 11 bases sitting between them. Here the CDR3 DNA reads TGCGCCAGCAGCGGGGGAGGCGGAGATACGCAGTATTTT. Protein product: CASSGGGGDTQYF.

The genes are TRBV12-5 and TRBJ2-6; D call uncertain. Trimming removed 3 bases at V and 0 bases at J, with 15 bases between. The length of the CDR3 is 18 residues. Per germline, CDR1 LGHNT and CDR2 FRNRAP. CDR3 loop: CASGFTMADNSGANVLTF. The DNA for the CDR3 is TGTGCTAGTGGTTTTACGATGGCGGATAACTCTGGGGCCAACGTCCTGACTTTC.

V usage is TRBV2 and J usage is TRBJ1-2; 10 bases align to TRBD1. The germline CDR1 and CDR2 sequences are SNHLY and FYNNEI. V was pared by 7 bases and J by 3 bases, with 11 bases of the junction left unmatched. This CDR3 contains 16 residues. In DNA, the CDR3 is TGTGCCAGCACAACCCCGGGACAGGGGCTAGACTATGGCTACACCTTC. Its translation is CASTTPGQGLDYGYTF.

The chain carries TRBV30 and TRBJ1-6; D gene unclear. Trimming took off 0 bases at V and 7 bases at J, with 10 bases between the two ends. Per the germline V gene, CDR1 is GTSNPN and CDR2 is SVGIG (reference sequence). CDR3 length: 14 amino acids. CDR3 in DNA: TGTGCCTGGAGTGTACGCAGTTACAATTCACCCCTCCACTTT. Protein sequence: CAWSVRSYNSPLHF.

This clone was seen a few times. This chain links TRBV6-1 with TRBJ1-4; 7 bases match TRBD1. The CDR3 totals 14 residues. V gave up 1 base and J gave up 7 bases; unmatched junction bases: 3. In germline, CDR1 is MNHNS, CDR2 SASEGT. The CDR3, as DNA: TGTGCCAGCAGTGAAGGACAGGGTTTTGAAAAACTGTTTTTT. It yields the protein CASSEGQGFEKLFF.

V gene TRBV19 combines with J gene TRBJ1-4; a possible D gene is TRBD1 (6 bases). CDR3 length: 16 amino acids. Trimming shortened V by 5 bases and J by 8 bases, and 21 bases separated the two germline ends. Per the germline V gene, CDR1 is LNHDA and CDR2 is SQIVND (reference sequence). In nucleotides, the CDR3 is TGTGCCAGTAGTCGTAAAGGTGGGACAAATGGGGAAAAACTGTTTTTT. The encoded protein is CASSRKGGTNGEKLFF. The full variable domain, rest sourced from reference TRBV19 and TRBJ1-4, is DGGITQSPKYLFRKEGQNVTLSCEQNLNHDAMYWYRQDPGQGLRLIYYSQIVNDFQKGDIAEGYSVSREKKESFPLTVTSAQKNPTAFYLCASSRKGGTNGEKLFFGSGTQLSVL.

V gene TRBV25-1 combines with J gene TRBJ2-1; 9 positions match TRBD2. The J segment lost 8 bases and the V segment lost 0 bases, leaving 8 bases of the junction unmatched. This CDR3 has 16 residues. CDR1 is MGHDK and CDR2 is SYGVNS in the germline V gene. The CDR3: CASSEYKAGGPHEQFF. The CDR3 region has the DNA TGTGCCAGCAGTGAATATAAGGCGGGGGGGCCTCATGAGCAGTTCTTC.

The chain carries TRBV7-8 and TRBJ2-7; D unresolved. V lost 5 bases, J lost 7 bases, and 12 bases lay in between. The CDR3 is 12 amino acids. The germline V gene encodes CDR1 SGHVS and CDR2 FQNEAQ. The CDR3 DNA reads as TGTGCCAGCAGCCCCTCTTTCTCTGAGCAGTACTTC. It is translated as CASSPSFSEQYF.

This clone has only a few counts. The V and J genes are TRBV6-5 and TRBJ1-1; D is possibly TRBD1 (5 bases). Germline assignment: CDR1 MNHEY and CDR2 SVGAGI. This CDR3 is built from 12 residues. Deletions cut 8 bases from V and 1 base from J, with 8 bases between. This chain's CDR3 is CASGAGNTEAFF. CDR3 nucleotides: TGTGCCAGCGGGGCAGGGAACACTGAAGCTTTCTTT.

V usage is TRBV6-6 and J usage is TRBJ1-2; TRBD1 matches at 7 bases. Trimming cost V 5 bases and J 3 bases; bases outside gene matches: 9. The CDR3 length is 15 residues. Germline loops: CDR1 MNHNY, CDR2 SVGAGI (reference sequence). The CDR3 here is CASSIGQVPYYGYTF. Here the CDR3 DNA reads TGTGCCAGCAGTATTGGACAGGTTCCCTACTATGGCTACACCTTC.

The gene calls are TRBV6-1 and TRBJ2-5, with TRBD1 as a possible D gene (6 bases). The CDR3 contains 14 residues. Germline V gene data show CDR1 as MNHNS and CDR2 as SASEGT. Deletions cut 8 bases from V and 2 bases from J, with 15 bases between. CDR3 coding DNA: TGTGCCAGCCGCTTTTCCGGGACACAAGAGACCCAGTACTTC. Its translation: CASRFSGTQETQYF.

The chain recombines TRBV7-9 with TRBJ1-6; tentatively, D is TRBD1 (5 bases). The CDR3 totals 14 residues. Germline CDR1 reads SEHNR; CDR2 reads FQNEAQ (reference sequence). Trimming removed 5 bases at V and 7 bases at J, with 12 bases between. This chain's CDR3 is CASSLWGGNSPLHF. The CDR3 nucleotides read TGTGCCAGCAGCCTCTGGGGGGGAAATTCACCCCTCCACTTT.

The V and J genes are TRBV11-2 and TRBJ2-4; no clear D gene. The germline V and J ends were trimmed by 4 bases and 13 bases, with 17 bases remaining between them. The length of the CDR3 is 13 residues. Germline CDR1 SGHAT, CDR2 FQNNGV. The chain's CDR3 is CASSSPGPPLQYF. CDR3 nucleotide sequence: TGTGCCAGCAGCTCCCCTGGGCCCCCCCTGCAGTACTTC. The full variable domain, rest sourced from reference TRBV11-2 and TRBJ2-4, is EAGVAQSPRYKIIEKRQSVAFWCNPISGHATLYWYQQILGQGPKLLIQFQNNGVVDDSQLPKDRFSAERLKGVDSTLKIQPAKLEDSAVYLCASSSPGPPLQYFGAGTRLSVL.

The chain recombines TRBV6-5 with TRBJ1-3, with D possibly TRBD1 on 5 matching bases. This CDR3 is built from 11 residues. Germline V gives CDR1 MNHEY, CDR2 SVGAGI. The V gene lost 7 bases and the J gene lost 9 bases, with 10 bases spanning the gap. The CDR3 loop reads CASTYQGTIYF. The DNA for the CDR3 is TGTGCCAGCACCTACCAGGGCACCATATATTTT.

The rearrangement joins TRBV2 to TRBJ1-2; possible D gene TRBD1, 6 bases. Trimming stripped 4 bases from V and 8 bases from J, with 17 bases between. The CDR3 sequence is 14 residues long. The germline V gene has CDR1 SNHLY and CDR2 FYNNEI. CDR3 sequence (DNA): TGTGCCAGCAGTGGACAGGCAGGGACGGGGGGCTACACCTTC. Translating gives CASSGQAGTGGYTF.